This is a list of T cell receptor beta chains from one sample in a study of vaccination and CD4 T cells after COVID-19. Their antigen targets remain unknown. In TCRdb, the PCR reads were re-called with MiXCR into one record per CDR3 protein. The sample gives fewer than 15,000 distinct CDR3 sequences, about two fifths of which show up once; about 13% is in the top ten. The source material was CD4+ T cells from blood, cultured in vitro. The receptors were gathered from a human donor who had recovered from COVID-19. CDR3s leave out the opening cysteine and the closing phenylalanine or tryptophan. Fields, in order: V gene, D gene, J gene, CDR3 protein. D genes are given only for firm matches.

TRBV27	.	TRBJ2-7	ASSSRGYEQY
TRBV7-2	.	TRBJ1-2	ASSLDPTTDFDYGYT
TRBV30	TRBD1	TRBJ1-1	AWSVRDRDTEAF
TRBV20-1	.	TRBJ1-6	SARVPGTAHNSPLH
TRBV24-1	.	TRBJ2-3	ATSSSTDTQY
TRBV6-4	.	TRBJ1-2	ASSDLPIWRTSYGYT
TRBV30	.	TRBJ2-1	AWSVTGSGPLS
TRBV20-1	TRBD1	TRBJ1-1	SARRTQGATEAF
TRBV20-1	.	TRBJ1-2	SASLRVIYGYT
TRBV25-1	TRBD1	TRBJ1-1	ASSEYGTGRHEAF
TRBV7-2	TRBD1	TRBJ1-1	ASSSVGTVEAF
TRBV20-1	.	TRBJ1-1	SARDQRFQGPNTEAF
TRBV9	TRBD2	TRBJ2-5	ASSVAGGPQETQY
TRBV20-1	TRBD2	TRBJ2-1	SAQKAGRATLKQF
TRBV14	.	TRBJ2-7	ASSQTATGEQY
TRBV6-5	.	TRBJ1-5	ASSFRLGNSNQPQH
TRBV5-1	.	TRBJ2-2	ASSLPAGATGELF
TRBV5-1	TRBD1	TRBJ1-1	ASSPRQGSNTEAF
TRBV6-5	.	TRBJ2-7	ASSYLGVGDYEQY
TRBV9	TRBD2	TRBJ2-5	ASSGHGTRGETQY
TRBV12-3/TRBV12-4	TRBD2	TRBJ2-1	ASSLALAGGNEQF
TRBV2	.	TRBJ1-1	ASSRRWNTEAF
TRBV20-1	TRBD1	TRBJ1-6	SAPSGGTVNSPLH
TRBV4-3	.	TRBJ1-6	ASSAGSRALH
TRBV12-3/TRBV12-4	.	TRBJ2-7	ASSSYLGRVDEQY
TRBV20-1	.	TRBJ1-2	SAQGGNGYT
TRBV7-9	TRBD2	TRBJ2-1	ASSLASGNYNEQF
TRBV21-1	.	TRBJ1-1	ASSKEVNTEAF
TRBV6-1	.	TRBJ1-1	ASDLTGQGNTEAF
TRBV7-9	TRBD1	TRBJ1-2	ASSLDLGRGLSQHGYT
TRBV28	.	TRBJ1-1	ASSLGQGRDTEAF
TRBV10-3	.	TRBJ1-4	AISDGPNEKLF
TRBV6-5	.	TRBJ1-5	ASSYSWGDRPQH
TRBV12-3/TRBV12-4	.	TRBJ2-1	ASSSGGEGRF
TRBV27	.	TRBJ2-3	ASRSRTDTQY
TRBV7-3	.	TRBJ2-2	ASSLLATTGELF
TRBV6-1	TRBD1	TRBJ1-2	ASRGQLNYGYT
TRBV2	TRBD1	TRBJ1-5	ASTMPWTRDSNSNQPQH
TRBV21-1	.	TRBJ2-2	ASTPYGTGNTGELF
TRBV7-3	TRBD1	TRBJ2-2	ASSATGVAANTGELF
TRBV10-3	TRBD1	TRBJ2-3	AIRNDRDRPDTQY
TRBV6-5	.	TRBJ1-5	ASSSQGIGQPQH
TRBV2	.	TRBJ1-1	ASIYQLNTEAF
TRBV5-1	.	TRBJ1-2	ASSLGTSNYGYT
TRBV27	.	TRBJ1-4	ASSFWGSNEKLF
TRBV5-1	.	TRBJ2-2	ASNTEGRIGGELF
TRBV20-1	.	TRBJ1-3	SVYRDGNTIY
TRBV20-1	.	TRBJ1-1	SARGPISDTEAF
TRBV6-5	.	TRBJ1-2	ASSYSEGDGYT
TRBV20-1	.	TRBJ1-1	SARDITERMNTEAF
TRBV18	.	TRBJ1-5	ASSPEAVHQPQH
TRBV5-6	TRBD1	TRBJ1-6	ASSLPGQENNSPLH
TRBV24-1	.	TRBJ2-1	ATSDRPQTYNEQF